The clone carrying this TCR beta chain showed up just a few times. What it recognizes is unknown. In making TCR beta libraries, quantitative 5'-RACE with molecular barcodes was used. Via MiXCR, TCRdb re-called the 5' RACE reads, giving one row per CDR3 protein. The sample consists of 700,000 to 1,000,000 distinct CDR3 sequences, about an eighth of them appearing once. The record originates from a study of CD8 T cells in ankylosing spondylitis. Study findings and constraints: Clones linked to disease were reported to show significant enrichment in matched ankylosing spondylitis synovial fluid. One TCR beta motif, made up of 7 or 8 highly homologous variants, appeared characteristic of ankylosing spondylitis blood. Disease-linked clones had a CD8+ phenotype and relatively low frequency in peripheral blood. In synovial fluid and blood from reactive arthritis, some motif variants were previously reported.

Germline CDR1 reads MDHEN; CDR2 reads SYDVKM. Between the trimmed V and J ends, which lost 5 bases and 7 bases, there was a span of 11 bases. The CDR3 is 13 amino acids. This chain joins TRBV28 and TRBJ2-2; D gene unclear. This receptor was obtained from a male donor with ankylosing spondylitis. The sample was blood, either unsorted or a sorted T cell fraction (not recorded which). CDR3 residues: CASSRRTIGELFF. The CDR3 nucleotides read TGTGCCAGCAGTCGCCGGACGATCGGGGAGCTGTTTTTT.